This T cell receptor beta chain was identified during a study of blood T cell repertoires in COVID-19. Study-wide context: Samples taken during acute and convalescent COVID-19 were collected in the United States, Italy and Spain. T cells, B-cell-depleted T cells, or PBMCs provided the cDNA or gDNA that served as material.

V was clipped by 0 bases and J by 3 bases, with 17 bases between them. The germline V gene has CDR1 SGHDN and CDR2 FVKESK. The CDR3 loop spans 17 amino acids. Methods used by the authors: Amplified reference gene primers provided the basis for estimating nucleated cell counts. Data came from immunoSEQ multiplex PCR; TCRdb stores just in-frame clones and leaves some out. V and J calls and clone size come straight from that table; D and trimming were deduced from the DNA. The sample has about 380,000 clones; approximately 90% are singletons. Residents of 24 US areas, aged roughly 18 to 89 years, made up the participants.

Sample: PBMCs or T cells enriched from blood (not recorded which). V usage is TRBV14 and J usage is TRBJ1-2; D is possibly TRBD1 (5 bases). The clonotype was recovered from a woman aged 18 to 35 who had recovered from COVID-19. The CDR3 loop reads CASSQDSVHRSDYGYTF. In DNA form, the CDR3 reads TGTGCCAGCAGCCAAGATTCGGTCCACAGGTCTGACTATGGCTACACCTTC.